Presented here are 27 T cell receptor beta chains from one specimen sequenced in a study of shared clonotypes between healthy human individuals. Profiling relied on immunoSEQ multiplex PCR, and the TCRdb table lists in-frame clones only, not all of them. The top ten hold roughly 0.36% of the sample, which has about 2.4 million clones, approximately 94% seen once. Sequenced sample: naive CD4+ T cells from PBMCs. The subset: CD45RA+ positively selected. The receptors here all came from a young man in good health. Some clones in this sample may be carry-over from other donors' samples.

V gene TRBV28 combines with J gene TRBJ1-5; tentative D call: TRBD1 (5 bases). From germline, CDR1 is MDHEN and CDR2 SYDVKM. V was cut by 3 bases and J by 11 bases, with 11 bases left in between. This CDR3 contains 12 residues. The DNA for the CDR3 is TGTGCCAGCAGTTTGGAGGGGCAAGCCCAGCATTTT. Translated: CASSLEGQAQHF.

This rearrangement joins TRBV10-2 to TRBJ1-1; D perhaps matches TRBD1 (6 bases). Germline CDR1 WSHSY, CDR2 SAAADI. Deletions cut 6 bases from V and 4 bases from J, with 15 bases between. This CDR3 comprises 14 residues. The CDR3 DNA sequence: TGCGCCAGCAGGTTAAGGGAAGGGGGCACTGAAGCTTTCTTT. It encodes CASRLREGGTEAFF.

The chain links TRBV5-4 to TRBJ1-1; 8 bases fit TRBD1. This CDR3 region has 14 residues. The V and J ends lost 4 bases and 3 bases, in that order; junction bases with no gene match: 5. The germline CDR1 and CDR2 sequences are SGHNT and YYREEE (reference sequence). CDR3 residues: CASSQDRDHTEAFF. CDR3 nucleotides: TGTGCCAGCAGCCAGGACAGGGACCACACTGAAGCTTTCTTT.

The chain has TRBV28 and TRBJ2-2; no clear D. CDR1 is MDHEN and CDR2 is SYDVKM in the germline V gene. With 5 bases removed from V and 4 bases from J, the gap between germline ends came to 8 bases. This CDR3 contains 13 residues. The DNA for the CDR3 is TGTGCCAGCAGTGGTTACCGCACCGGGGAGCTGTTTTTT. This encodes CASSGYRTGELFF.

This chain joins TRBV28 and TRBJ1-2; no clear D gene. Germline lookup yields CDR1 MDHEN and CDR2 SYDVKM. The CDR3 is 10 amino acids. Trimming removed 8 bases from V and 5 bases from J, with 6 bases in between. The CDR3 loop reads CASRSYGYTF. In DNA form, the CDR3 reads TGTGCCAGCCGATCATATGGCTACACCTTC.

This chain links TRBV7-9 with TRBJ2-2, with D possibly being TRBD2 (5 bases). The CDR3 extends over 15 amino acids. From germline, CDR1 is SEHNR and CDR2 FQNEAQ (reference sequence). Trimming removed 0 bases from V and 4 bases from J, with 9 bases in between. CDR3 coding DNA: TGTGCCAGCAGCTTAGCACCGGACTTCACCGGGGAGCTGTTTTTT. It codes for CASSLAPDFTGELFF.

The rearrangement joins TRBV16 to TRBJ1-1, with 11 bases fitting TRBD1. Trimming cost V 7 bases and J 0 bases; bases outside gene matches: 16. The CDR3 contains 19 residues. Germline loops: CDR1 KGHSY, CDR2 FQNENV. CDR3 loop: CASTEPKPGTGGLNTEAFF. The DNA of the CDR3 is TGTGCCAGCACCGAACCCAAACCGGGGACAGGGGGGTTGAACACTGAAGCTTTCTTT. The full variable domain, its missing parts supplied by reference TRBV16 and TRBJ1-1, is GEEVAQTPKHLVRGEGQKAKLYCAPIKGHSYVFWYQQVLKNEFKFLISFQNENVFDETGMPKERFSAKCLPNSPCSLEIQATKLEDSAVYFCASTEPKPGTGGLNTEAFFGQGTRLTVV.

The chain is built from TRBV2 and TRBJ2-7; no firm D call. CDR1 is SNHLY and CDR2 is FYNNEI in the germline V gene. Between the trimmed V and J ends, which lost 1 base and 0 bases, there was a span of 10 bases. CDR3 length: 15 amino acids. The CDR3 loop reads CASSEEGRISYEQYF. The CDR3 bases are TGTGCCAGCAGTGAAGAGGGTCGTATCTCCTACGAGCAGTACTTC.

The V and J genes are TRBV7-2 and TRBJ2-7, with TRBD2 matching 15 bases. The germline CDR1 and CDR2 sequences are SGHTA and FQGNSA. The CDR3 has 17 amino acids. The J segment lost 2 bases and the V segment lost 0 bases, leaving 2 bases of the junction unmatched. This CDR3 is CASSLAGLAGGTYEQYF. For the CDR3, the DNA is TGTGCCAGCAGCTTAGCGGGACTAGCGGGAGGTACCTACGAGCAGTACTTC.

In its sample, this clone was seen a few times. The chain couples TRBV28 to TRBJ2-2; maybe TRBD1 (5 bases). Germline V gene data show CDR1 as MDHEN and CDR2 as SYDVKM. Trimming pared 3 bases from V and 1 base from J, leaving 12 bases between. The CDR3 contains 16 residues. CDR3 sequence: CASSFQGVWNTGELFF. In DNA form, the CDR3 reads TGTGCCAGCAGTTTTCAAGGGGTTTGGAACACCGGGGAGCTGTTTTTT.

This chain joins TRBV5-4 and TRBJ2-7; TRBD1 aligns across 9 bases. Germline V CDR1 and CDR2: SGHNT, YYREEE (reference sequence). This CDR3 has 13 amino acids. Losses at the gene ends were 5 bases for V and 2 bases for J; bases not matched to a gene: 2. CDR3 bases: TGTGCCAGCAGGGGGACAGGGACCTACGAGCAGTACTTC. Translated, it gives CASRGTGTYEQYF. Supplemented by reference TRBV5-4 and TRBJ2-7, the full variable domain reads ETGVTQSPTHLIKTRGQQVTLRCSSQSGHNTVSWYQQALGQGPQFIFQYYREEENGRGNFPPRFSGLQFPNYSSELNVNALELDDSALYLCASRGTGTYEQYFGPGTRLTVT.

The rearrangement joins TRBV7-8 to TRBJ2-7; TRBD2 is a possible D gene (6 bases). In germline, CDR1 is SGHVS, CDR2 FQNEAQ. Trimming stripped 1 base from V and 2 bases from J, with 15 bases between. This CDR3 region has 16 residues. This chain's CDR3 is CASSLGAPGVTYEQYF. The DNA of the CDR3 is TGTGCCAGCAGCTTAGGGGCTCCGGGAGTAACCTACGAGCAGTACTTC.

V usage is TRBV2 and J usage is TRBJ2-1; 7 bases match TRBD2. J gave up 0 bases and V 6 bases, and 14 bases lay outside the gene matches. The CDR3 has 18 residues. Germline assignment: CDR1 SNHLY and CDR2 FYNNEI. The CDR3 nucleotides are TGTGCCAGCAGCCCAGTCCTAAGCGGGACCTTCTCCTACAATGAGCAGTTCTTC. The encoded protein is CASSPVLSGTFSYNEQFF.

Details on this clone: The sample has other DNA sequences that encode this CDR3 too. This chain uses TRBV7-2 with TRBJ1-5; unclear D gene. V shed 1 base and J shed 0 bases, with 4 bases lying between them. In germline, CDR1 is SGHTA, CDR2 FQGNSA. This CDR3 is 14 amino acids long. The CDR3 DNA sequence: TGTGCCAGCAGCTTAGACAGTAGCAATCAGCCCCAGCATTTT. Protein sequence: CASSLDSSNQPQHF.

Worth noting for this clone: At one end the junction does not follow the germline gene, possibly because of a read error. The V gene is TRBV18, the J gene TRBJ2-7; the D is unclear. The germline V gene encodes CDR1 KGHSH and CDR2 LQKENI. This CDR3 region has 13 residues. The CDR3 reads CASSPLIRKTEPF. CDR3 in DNA: TGTGCCAGCTCACCACTTATCCGGAAGACCGAACCCTTC. Based on the CDR3 plus reference TRBV18 and TRBJ2-7, the full variable domain is NAGVMQNPRHLVRRRGQEARLRCSPMKGHSHVYWYRQLPEEGLKFMVYLQKENIIDESGMPKERFSAEFPKEGPSILRIQQVVRGDSAAYFCASSPLIRKTEPFGPGTRLTVT.

The V gene is TRBV29-1, the J gene TRBJ1-2; D might be TRBD1 (5 bases). Germline lookup yields CDR1 SQVTM and CDR2 ANQGSEA. Trimming removed 5 bases from V and 3 bases from J, with 10 bases in between. The CDR3 has 12 residues. CDR3 nucleotides: TGCAGCGTTCTGTGGGGGTACTATGGCTACACCTTC. It is translated as CSVLWGYYGYTF.

The chain is built from TRBV11-2 and TRBJ1-1; D gene unclear. The CDR3 is made up of 13 amino acids. The germline CDR1 and CDR2 sequences are SGHAT and FQNNGV. Trimming pared 3 bases from V and 6 bases from J, leaving 11 bases between. The CDR3 here is CASSFSTISEAFF. DNA of the CDR3: TGTGCCAGCAGCTTCAGCACAATCTCTGAAGCTTTCTTT.

On this clone itself: Other DNA sequences of this sample code for an identical CDR3. The genes are TRBV18 and TRBJ2-7, with 10 bases matching TRBD1. Germline V gives CDR1 KGHSH, CDR2 LQKENI. V was clipped by 3 bases and J by 2 bases; unmatched bases: 4. This CDR3 has 15 residues. CDR3 loop: CASSPGQGITYEQYF. For the CDR3, the DNA is TGTGCCAGCTCACCGGGACAGGGGATTACCTACGAGCAGTACTTC.

This clone appeared a single time. Distinct nucleotide sequences in the sample also encode this CDR3. J is TRBJ2-7 and V is TRBV27, with 10 bases lining up with TRBD2. Trimming cost V 6 bases and J 3 bases; bases outside gene matches: 5. The CDR3 length is 14 residues. Germline loops: CDR1 MNHEY, CDR2 SMNVEV (reference sequence). The CDR3 reads CASSRLAGGYEQYF. For the CDR3, the DNA is TGTGCCAGCAGCCGATTAGCGGGAGGCTACGAGCAGTACTTC.

V is TRBV6-6 and J is TRBJ1-2; D is unresolved. The CDR3 loop spans 12 amino acids. V dropped 10 bases and J dropped 6 bases, with 15 bases sitting between them. Germline V lookup: CDR1 MNHNY, CDR2 SVGAGI (reference sequence). The CDR3 DNA sequence: TGTGCCACCGCTCCATCTCAGAATGGCTACACCTTC. Amino acids: CATAPSQNGYTF.

The chain recombines TRBV7-3 with TRBJ2-7, with D perhaps TRBD2 (7 bases). V dropped 5 bases and J dropped 2 bases, with 19 bases sitting between them. This CDR3 region has 16 residues. Germline V gives CDR1 SGHTA, CDR2 FQGTGA. The CDR3 here is CASSPKGGTTTYEQYF. The DNA of the CDR3 is TGTGCCAGCAGCCCCAAGGGGGGGACTACTACCTACGAGCAGTACTTC. Full variable domain (rest looked up from reference TRBV7-3 and TRBJ2-7): GAGVSQTPSNKVTEKGKYVELRCDPISGHTALYWYRQSLGQGPEFLIYFQGTGAADDSGLPNDRFFAVRPEGSVSTLKIQRTERGDSAVYLCASSPKGGTTTYEQYFGPGTRLTVT.

The J gene is TRBJ1-5, the V gene TRBV2, with D uncertain. V shed 6 bases and J shed 5 bases, with 8 bases lying between them. The CDR3 is 12 amino acids. Looked up from germline, CDR1 is SNHLY and CDR2 is FYNNEI. Written as DNA, the CDR3 is TGTGCCAGCAGGCATACAGATCAGCCCCAGCATTTT. Translated: CASRHTDQPQHF.

The V and J genes are TRBV19 and TRBJ1-3, with D possibly TRBD1 on 6 matching bases. This CDR3 region has 15 residues. Trimming took off 5 bases at V and 0 bases at J, with 11 bases between the two ends. The germline gives CDR1 LNHDA, CDR2 SQIVND (reference sequence). The CDR3 coding sequence is TGTGCCAGTAGTTCGTACAGGGACTCTGGAAACACCATATATTTT. The encoded protein is CASSSYRDSGNTIYF.

The rearrangement uses TRBV19 and TRBJ2-7; 9 positions agree with TRBD1. Germline CDR1 is LNHDA and CDR2 is SQIVND (reference sequence). Losses at the gene ends were 6 bases for V and 0 bases for J; bases not matched to a gene: 3. The CDR3 loop spans 14 amino acids. The CDR3 reads CASRGDRDSYEQYF. DNA of the CDR3: TGTGCCAGTAGAGGGGACAGGGACTCCTACGAGCAGTACTTC.

The chain carries TRBV5-4 and TRBJ2-7; 10 bases are shared with TRBD2. CDR1 SGHNT and CDR2 YYREEE come from the germline V gene (reference sequence). The CDR3 length is 17 residues. The ends lost 0 bases at V and 1 base at J; junction bases unmatched: 7. The CDR3 DNA follows: TGTGCCAGCAGCTTGGCGTCTAGCGGGAGCGGGTCCTACGAGCAGTACTTC. It yields the protein CASSLASSGSGSYEQYF.

J is TRBJ2-5 and V is TRBV5-3; no definite D call. TRBV5-3 is flagged as an ORF with uncertain function. The CDR3 consists of 14 residues. The V end was cut by 0 bases, the J end by 5 bases, with 11 bases between. This chain's CDR3 is CARSLVPGRETQYF. The CDR3 DNA reads TGTGCCAGAAGCTTGGTCCCAGGCCGGGAGACCCAGTACTTC.

This chain joins TRBV28 and TRBJ2-7, with a tentative D call TRBD1 (5 bases). V was shortened by 0 bases and J by 4 bases, with 10 bases between the two germline ends. Germline values: CDR1 MDHEN, CDR2 SYDVKM. CDR3 length: 14 residues. The CDR3 DNA follows: TGTGCCAGCAGTTTATGGGGGCGCGTGTACGAGCAGTACTTC. Its protein product is CASSLWGRVYEQYF.